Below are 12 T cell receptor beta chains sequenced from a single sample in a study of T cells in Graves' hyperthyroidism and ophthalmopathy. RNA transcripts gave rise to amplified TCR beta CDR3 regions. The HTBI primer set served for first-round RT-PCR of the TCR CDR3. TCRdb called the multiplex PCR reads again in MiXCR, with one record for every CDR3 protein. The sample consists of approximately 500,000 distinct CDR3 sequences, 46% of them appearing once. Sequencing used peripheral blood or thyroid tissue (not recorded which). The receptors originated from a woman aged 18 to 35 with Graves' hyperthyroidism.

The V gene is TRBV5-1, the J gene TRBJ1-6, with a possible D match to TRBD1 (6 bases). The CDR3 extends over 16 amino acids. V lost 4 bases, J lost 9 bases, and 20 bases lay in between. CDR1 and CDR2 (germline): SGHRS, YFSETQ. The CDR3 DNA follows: TGCGCCAGCAGCCCCAGCCGGCGCAGGGGTACTTCACCCCTCCACTTT. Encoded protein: CASSPSRRRGTSPLHF.

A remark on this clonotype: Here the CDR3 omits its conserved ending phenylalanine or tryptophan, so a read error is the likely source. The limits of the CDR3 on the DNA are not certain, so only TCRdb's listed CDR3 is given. The CDR3 here is CSVEPSGI. The chain carries TRBV29-1 and TRBJ1-3. Both ends counted, the CDR3 spans 8 residues. The germline CDR1 and CDR2 sequences are SQVTM and ANQGSEA.

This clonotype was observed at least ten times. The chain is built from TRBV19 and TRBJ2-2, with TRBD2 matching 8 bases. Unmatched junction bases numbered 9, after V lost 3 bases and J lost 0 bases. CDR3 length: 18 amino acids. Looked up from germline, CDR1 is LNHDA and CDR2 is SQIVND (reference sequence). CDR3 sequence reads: CASSMSSGRTTNTGELFF. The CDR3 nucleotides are TGTGCCAGTAGTATGTCTAGCGGGCGAACAACGAACACCGGGGAGCTGTTTTTT.

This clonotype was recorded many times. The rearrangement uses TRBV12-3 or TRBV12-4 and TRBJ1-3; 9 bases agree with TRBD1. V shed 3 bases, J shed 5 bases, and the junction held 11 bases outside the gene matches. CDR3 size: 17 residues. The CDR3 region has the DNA TGTGCCAGCAGTTTCCTCACCGGGACAGGGTACCGAAACACCATATATTTT. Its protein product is CASSFLTGTGYRNTIYF.

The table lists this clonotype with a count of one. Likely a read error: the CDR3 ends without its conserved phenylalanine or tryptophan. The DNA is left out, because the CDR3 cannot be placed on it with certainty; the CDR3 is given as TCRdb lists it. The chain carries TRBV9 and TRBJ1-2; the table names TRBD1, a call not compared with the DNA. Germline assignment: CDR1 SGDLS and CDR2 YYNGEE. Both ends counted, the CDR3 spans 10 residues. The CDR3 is CASSVEQASY.

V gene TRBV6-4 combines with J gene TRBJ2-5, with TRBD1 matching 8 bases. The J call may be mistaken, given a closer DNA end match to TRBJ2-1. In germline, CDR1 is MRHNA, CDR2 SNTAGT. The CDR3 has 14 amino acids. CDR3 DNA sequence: TGTGCCAGCAGTGACTCGACAGGGGCCAATGAGCAGTTCTTC. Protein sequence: CASSDSTGANEQFF.

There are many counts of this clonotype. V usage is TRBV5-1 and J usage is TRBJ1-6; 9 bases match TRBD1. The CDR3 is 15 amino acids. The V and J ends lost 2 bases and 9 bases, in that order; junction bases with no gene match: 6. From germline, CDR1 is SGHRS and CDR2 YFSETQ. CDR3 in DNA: TGCGCCAGCAGCTTACAGGGGGCTGTTAGTTCACCCCTCCACTTT. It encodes CASSLQGAVSSPLHF.

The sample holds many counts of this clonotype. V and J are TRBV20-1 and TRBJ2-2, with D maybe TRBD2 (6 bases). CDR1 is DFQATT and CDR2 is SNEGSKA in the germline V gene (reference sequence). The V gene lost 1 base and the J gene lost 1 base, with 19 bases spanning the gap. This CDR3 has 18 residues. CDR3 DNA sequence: TGCAGTGCTAGAGGAACTGGAGGGTGGACGGTGAACACCGGGGAGCTGTTTTTT. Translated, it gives CSARGTGGWTVNTGELFF.

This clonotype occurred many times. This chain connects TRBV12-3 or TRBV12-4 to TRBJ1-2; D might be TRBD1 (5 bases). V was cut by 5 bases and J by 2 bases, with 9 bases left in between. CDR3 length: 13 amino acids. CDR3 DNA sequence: TGTGCCAGCAGTGTCAGGGCCAACTATGGCTACACCTTC. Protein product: CASSVRANYGYTF.

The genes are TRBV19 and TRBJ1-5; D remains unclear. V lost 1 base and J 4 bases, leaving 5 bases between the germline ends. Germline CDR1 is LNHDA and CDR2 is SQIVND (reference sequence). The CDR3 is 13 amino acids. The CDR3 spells CASSIGWNQPQHF. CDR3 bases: TGTGCCAGTAGTATAGGGTGGAATCAGCCCCAGCATTTT.

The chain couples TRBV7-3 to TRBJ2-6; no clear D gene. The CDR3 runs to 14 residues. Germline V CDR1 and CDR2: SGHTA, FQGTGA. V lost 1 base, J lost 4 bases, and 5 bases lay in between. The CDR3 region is CASSLIPGANVLTF. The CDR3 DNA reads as TGTGCCAGCAGCTTAATACCAGGGGCCAACGTCCTGACTTTC.

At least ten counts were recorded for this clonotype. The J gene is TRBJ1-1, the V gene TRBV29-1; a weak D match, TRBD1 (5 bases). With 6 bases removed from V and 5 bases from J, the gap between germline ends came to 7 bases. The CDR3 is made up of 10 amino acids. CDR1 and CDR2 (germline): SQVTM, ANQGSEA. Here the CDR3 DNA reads TGCAGCGTCGGGGGTACTGAAGCTTTCTTT. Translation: CSVGGTEAFF.